Sequencing of this T cell receptor beta chain was carried out in a study of T-cell reconstitution after alpha-beta-depleted transplantation in children. The sample holds a few counts of this clonotype. No antigen is known for it. Study observations and caveats: Counts and diversity of T cells one year after transplant came mostly from newly produced T cells. About two months after transplant, alpha-beta T cells reportedly came from several hundred expanded graft clones. Surviving recipient T cells and intrathymic progenitors accounted for some patients' high TCRbeta diversity at day 60.

During its preparation, the TCRbeta library received unique molecular identifiers. Using its own MiXCR run on the PCR reads, TCRdb lists one record per CDR3 protein. The repertoire holds about 300,000 distinct CDR3 sequences, roughly 8.2% seen once, with about 9.3% in the top ten. Specimen: peripheral blood, collected 360 days after TCRalphabeta/CD19-depleted stem cell transplant. The receptor was isolated from a female patient aged 2-10 years who had a stem cell transplant for Fanconi anemia, so the T cells may come from the graft donor.

CDR3 amino acids: CSARRGRDTGELFF. The CDR3 region has the DNA TGCAGTGCTAGACGGGGAAGGGACACCGGGGAGCTGTTTTTT. V is TRBV20-1 and J is TRBJ2-2; the D gene is possibly TRBD2 (5 bases). The CDR3 is 14 residues long. Trimming cost V 2 bases and J 3 bases, with 10 bases left between them. CDR1 is DFQATT and CDR2 is SNEGSKA in the germline V gene (reference sequence).